The 19 T cell receptor beta chains below come from one sample, sequenced in a study of CD8+ T cells in alopecia areata. Following RNA extraction, reverse transcription yielded cDNA that acted as the sequencing template. Profiling relied on immunoSEQ multiplex PCR, and the TCRdb table lists in-frame clones only, not all of them. The data contain 150,000 to 200,000 clones, over 45% of them singletons. Treatment here: oral pan-JAK inhibitor, 5-10 mg twice daily. Material: CD4+ T cells sorted from blood, obtained at week 24, from a patient treated with tofacitinib. These receptors originate from a human donor with alopecia areata.

This clone came up many times. The rearrangement joins TRBV7-3 to TRBJ2-3; the match to TRBD1 covers 7 bases. Germline loops: CDR1 SGHTA, CDR2 FQGTGA. The CDR3 contains 14 residues. J lost 7 bases, V lost 5 bases, and 9 bases had no gene match. CDR3 region: CASSPGTAENTQYF. Written as DNA, the CDR3 is TGTGCCAGCAGCCCAGGGACAGCGGAAAATACGCAGTATTTT.

This clone was found a few times. This chain joins TRBV15 and TRBJ2-1; 8 positions agree with TRBD2. CDR3 length: 15 amino acids. V lost 3 bases to trimming and J lost 10 bases; unmatched junction nucleotides: 11. Germline-derived CDR1 and CDR2 are LNHNV and YYDKDF (reference sequence). In nucleotides, the CDR3 is TGTGCCACCAGCAGGGAAACGCGGGGGGAGGAGGAGCAGTTCTTC. This translates into CATSRETRGEEEQFF.

J is TRBJ1-3 and V is TRBV6-6; D unclear. Germline loops: CDR1 MNHNY, CDR2 SVGAGI (reference sequence). Deletions cut 2 bases from V and 8 bases from J, with 13 bases between. The CDR3 has 14 amino acids. This CDR3 reads CASSYGRLGHTIYF. The CDR3 DNA reads as TGTGCCAGCAGTTACGGTCGGTTGGGCCACACCATATATTTT.

The chain recombines TRBV7-2 with TRBJ2-1; TRBD1 aligns across 7 bases. V lost 1 base to trimming and J lost 3 bases; unmatched junction nucleotides: 6. The CDR3 loop spans 16 amino acids. Looked up from germline, CDR1 is SGHTA and CDR2 is FQGNSA. CDR3 nucleotide sequence: TGTGCCAGCAGCTTAGAGCAGGCAGGGGGCTACAATGAGCAGTTCTTC. It encodes CASSLEQAGGYNEQFF.

About this clone itself: One base away lies a much larger clone, so this may be a sequencing read error. The chain uses TRBV28 and TRBJ2-5; D is unresolved. The V gene lost 6 bases and the J gene lost 0 bases, with 5 bases spanning the gap. The germline gives CDR1 MDHEN, CDR2 SYDVKM. The CDR3 sequence is 12 residues long. The CDR3 DNA reads TGTGCCAGCAGCACTAACCAAGAGACCCAGTACTTC. Its translation is CASSTNQETQYF. The full variable domain, in which reference TRBV28 and TRBJ2-5 provide the parts outside the CDR3, is DVKVTQSSRYLVKRTGEKVFLECVQDMDHENMFWYRQDPGLGLRLIYFSYDVKMKEKGDIPEGYSVSREKKERFSLILESASTNQTSMYLCASSTNQETQYFGPGTRLLVL.

The chain uses TRBV4-1 and TRBJ2-1; D call uncertain. The CDR3 totals 13 residues. The V gene lost 4 bases and the J gene lost 2 bases, with 6 bases spanning the gap. Germline V gives CDR1 MGHRA, CDR2 YSYEKL. The CDR3 here is CASSLSPYNEQFF. DNA for the CDR3: TGCGCCAGCAGCCTGAGTCCCTACAATGAGCAGTTCTTC.

A single count supports this clone. The rearrangement links TRBV6-5 to TRBJ1-5; D remains unclear. Germline CDR1 MNHEY, CDR2 SVGAGI. V lost 6 bases and J 5 bases, leaving 17 bases between the germline ends. The CDR3 is 15 residues long. The CDR3 nucleotides are TGTGCCAGCAGGGAATCGGACGGTGGGTATCAGCCCCAGCATTTT. Amino acids: CASRESDGGYQPQHF.

The chain links TRBV28 to TRBJ2-7; D gene uncertain. CDR3 length: 12 amino acids. Germline V CDR1 and CDR2: MDHEN, SYDVKM. V lost 2 bases to trimming and J lost 3 bases, with 5 bases between them. The CDR3 protein is CASSLGDYEQYF. DNA for the CDR3: TGTGCCAGCAGTTTAGGGGACTACGAGCAGTACTTC.

Only one count was recorded for this clone. This chain uses TRBV25-1 with TRBJ2-3; TRBD2 agrees at 13 bases. V shed 4 bases and J 6 bases; nucleotides not matched to a gene: 4. Per the germline V gene, CDR1 is MGHDK and CDR2 is SYGVNS. This CDR3 comprises 15 residues. The chain's CDR3 is CASSVGTSGADTQYF. The CDR3 DNA reads TGTGCCAGCAGTGTCGGGACTAGCGGGGCTGATACGCAGTATTTT.

The rearrangement links TRBV12-5 to TRBJ1-2, with D tentatively TRBD1 (6 bases). Trimming took off 5 bases at V and 9 bases at J, with 16 bases between the two ends. This CDR3 is built from 13 residues. Germline values: CDR1 LGHNT, CDR2 FRNRAP. CDR3 residues: CASGPQGTRSYTF. CDR3 sequence (DNA): TGTGCTAGTGGTCCACAGGGTACAAGGAGCTACACCTTC.

In regard to this clone: The same CDR3 can be traced to other DNA sequences in this sample. CDR3 sequence reads: CASSLTENTEAFF. The CDR3 coding sequence is TGTGCCAGCAGCTTAACCGAGAACACTGAAGCTTTCTTT. This sequence joins TRBV7-9 and TRBJ1-1, with D hard to call. The germline gives CDR1 SEHNR, CDR2 FQNEAQ (reference sequence). This CDR3 is built from 13 residues. V lost 2 bases to trimming and J lost 1 base, with 5 bases between them.

This clone has only a few counts. The gene calls are TRBV7-2 and TRBJ2-5; no clear D. The CDR3 has 14 residues. V shed 5 bases and J shed 7 bases, with 17 bases lying between them. Germline CDR1 and CDR2: SGHTA and FQGNSA. The CDR3 spells CASSLGGSKVTQYF. CDR3 sequence (DNA): TGTGCCAGCAGCCTAGGTGGCTCCAAGGTGACCCAGTACTTC.

This clone has a handful of counts. The chain uses TRBV4-1 and TRBJ2-1, with TRBD1 matching 8 bases. The CDR3 sequence is 14 residues long. Germline V gene lookup returns CDR1 MGHRA and CDR2 YSYEKL. V shed 2 bases, J shed 9 bases, and the junction held 6 bases outside the gene matches. CDR3 sequence: CASSQRQGFLEQFF. The DNA of the CDR3 is TGCGCCAGCAGCCAACGACAGGGGTTTCTTGAGCAGTTCTTC.

The J gene is TRBJ1-2, the V gene TRBV29-1, with 8 bases matching TRBD1. The CDR3 length is 12 residues. V trimming: 8 bases; J trimming: 2 bases; junction bases outside the gene matches: 4. Germline assignment: CDR1 SQVTM and CDR2 ANQGSEA. In DNA, the CDR3 is TGCAGCACCCGGACAGGGAACTATGGCTACACCTTC. This encodes CSTRTGNYGYTF.

This clone has more than one count but fewer than ten. This chain joins TRBV10-3 and TRBJ2-4; 14 nucleotides align to TRBD2. CDR3 size: 18 residues. Unmatched junction bases numbered 6, after V lost 4 bases and J lost 1 base. Per the germline V gene, CDR1 is ENHRY and CDR2 is SYGVKD. CDR3 region: CAISAATSGREAKNIQYF. The CDR3 nucleotides read TGTGCCATCAGTGCAGCGACTAGCGGGAGGGAGGCCAAAAACATTCAGTACTTC.

The chain has TRBV9 and TRBJ2-7; D not resolved. Trimming took 1 base from V and 6 from J, leaving 17 bases between them. Per germline, CDR1 SGDLS and CDR2 YYNGEE. The CDR3 runs 15 residues. The CDR3 loop is CASSVSSGSTGEQYF. The DNA for the CDR3 is TGTGCCAGCAGCGTAAGTTCAGGAAGCACGGGCGAGCAGTACTTC.

This clone showed up just a few times. The CDR3 nucleotides are TGTGCCTGGATTCTGGGGGGCGCTCAGTACGGGGAGCTGTTTTTT. It translates to CAWILGGAQYGELFF. V is TRBV30 and J is TRBJ2-2; D is possibly TRBD1 or TRBD2 (6 bases each). Looked up from germline, CDR1 is GTSNPN and CDR2 is SVGIG (reference sequence). Trimming cost V 4 bases and J 7 bases, with 19 bases left between them. The CDR3 length is 15 residues.

Remarks on this clone: The sample holds other DNA sequences that translate to the same CDR3. The chain joins TRBV7-2 to TRBJ2-3; D not resolved. This CDR3 has 13 residues. In germline, CDR1 is SGHTA, CDR2 FQGNSA. V was pared by 1 base and J by 2 bases, with 4 bases between. The CDR3: CASSLGLTDTQYF. The CDR3 nucleotides read TGTGCCAGCAGCTTAGGGCTCACAGATACGCAGTATTTT.

This chain connects TRBV28 to TRBJ2-7; D remains unclear. Germline assignment: CDR1 MDHEN and CDR2 SYDVKM. This CDR3 contains 12 residues. Trimming removed 3 bases at V and 3 bases at J, with 6 bases between. CDR3 loop: CASSFQNYEQYF. In nucleotides, the CDR3 is TGTGCCAGCAGTTTCCAGAACTACGAGCAGTACTTC.